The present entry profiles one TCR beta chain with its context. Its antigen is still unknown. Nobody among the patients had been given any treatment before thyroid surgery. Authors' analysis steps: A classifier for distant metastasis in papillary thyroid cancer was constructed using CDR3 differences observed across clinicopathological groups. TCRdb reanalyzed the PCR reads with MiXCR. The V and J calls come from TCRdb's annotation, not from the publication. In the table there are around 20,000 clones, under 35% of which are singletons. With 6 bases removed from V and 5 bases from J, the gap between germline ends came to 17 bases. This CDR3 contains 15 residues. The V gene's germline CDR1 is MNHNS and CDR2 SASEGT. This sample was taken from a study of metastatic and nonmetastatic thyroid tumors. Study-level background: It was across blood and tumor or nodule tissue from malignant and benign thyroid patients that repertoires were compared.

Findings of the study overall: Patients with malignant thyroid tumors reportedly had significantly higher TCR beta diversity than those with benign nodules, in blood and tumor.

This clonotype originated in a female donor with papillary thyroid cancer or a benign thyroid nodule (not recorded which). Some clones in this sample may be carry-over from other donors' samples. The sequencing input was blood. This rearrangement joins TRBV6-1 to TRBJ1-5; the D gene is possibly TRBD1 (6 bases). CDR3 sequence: CASRDSDSSDQPQHF. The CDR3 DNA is TGTGCCAGCAGAGATTCGGACAGCAGCGATCAGCCCCAGCATTTT.